These 17 T cell receptor beta chains originate from one sample sequenced in a study of glioma-infiltrating T cells (TCRdb year 2016). Sequencing was carried out with an Illumina MiSeq. The iRepertoire nested amplicon-rescue multiplex PCR (arm-PCR) platform was used to amplify TCR alpha and beta CDR3 regions from RNA. TCRdb itself trimmed the public reads at Q25 with fastp, ran MiXCR and retained productive beta chains. CDR3 protein sequences are deduplicated, and each keeps its most common genes and DNA. The sample profile shows approximately 400,000 distinct CDR3 sequences; 35% to 45% of them were found once. Of the sample, about 12% falls within the top ten clones. Source material: glioma tissue, nonneoplastic brain tissue, or PBMCs (not recorded which). The source of these receptors is a human donor with low-grade glioma or glioblastoma, undergoing nonglioma brain surgery, or in good health (not recorded which).

Note on this clonotype: The junction differs from germline at one of its ends, possibly a read error. DNA for the CDR3: TGCGCCAGCAGTGATGGGTCTCAGCGTCGTGAGCAGTTCTTC. As protein: CASSDGSQRREQFF. This sequence joins TRBV6-6 and TRBJ2-1; D is unclear. This CDR3 has 14 amino acids. Germline CDR1 and CDR2: MNHNY and SVGAGI (reference sequence).

This clonotype appeared many times. The J gene is TRBJ1-2, the V gene TRBV27; D is possibly TRBD1 (5 bases). Germline CDR1 reads MNHEY; CDR2 reads SMNVEV (reference sequence). Trimming shortened V by 4 bases and J by 6 bases, and 21 bases separated the two germline ends. The CDR3 sequence is 16 residues long. The CDR3 DNA is TGTGCCAGCAGTTCCCATTCGTTTCGGGGGAGCCATGGCTACACCTTC. Translated, it gives CASSSHSFRGSHGYTF.

This clonotype appeared many times. V usage is TRBV20-1 and J usage is TRBJ2-7; a weak D match, TRBD1 (6 bases). CDR3 length: 14 residues. CDR1 DFQATT and CDR2 SNEGSKA come from the germline V gene (reference sequence). The V end was cut by 1 base, the J end by 0 bases, with 10 bases between. This CDR3 reads CSARGQASSYEQYF. CDR3 DNA sequence: TGCAGTGCTAGAGGACAGGCATCCTCCTACGAGCAGTACTTC.

This clonotype was recorded a few times. The chain recombines TRBV27 with TRBJ2-3, with TRBD1 as a possible D gene (5 bases). The DNA end is a closer match to TRBJ1-5, so the J assignment may be wrong. CDR1 is MNHEY and CDR2 is SMNVEV in the germline V gene (reference sequence). The CDR3 loop spans 14 amino acids. The CDR3 sequence is CASSLLAGPDTQHF. The CDR3 region has the DNA TGTGCCAGCAGTTTATTGGCAGGGCCAGATACGCAGCATTTT.

In its sample, this clonotype was seen many times. V is TRBV2 and J is TRBJ2-3; D might be TRBD2 (6 bases). The germline V and J ends were trimmed by 6 bases and 4 bases, with 17 bases remaining between them. The V gene's germline CDR1 is SNHLY and CDR2 FYNNEI. This CDR3 comprises 15 residues. Here the CDR3 DNA reads TGTGCCAGCAGCCCGACGGGACTCCCGGCAGATACGCAGTATTTT. It yields the protein CASSPTGLPADTQYF.

The rearrangement uses TRBV7-8 and TRBJ2-7; 9 bases line up with TRBD1. The germline CDR1 and CDR2 sequences are SGHVS and FQNEAQ. The CDR3 contains 15 residues. V gave up 9 bases and J gave up 3 bases; unmatched junction bases: 12. The chain's CDR3 is CARGVEQGAHYEQYF. For the CDR3, the DNA is TGTGCCAGGGGGGTAGAACAGGGGGCCCACTACGAGCAGTACTTC.

J is TRBJ2-7 and V is TRBV4-3; D not certain. V was clipped by 4 bases and J by 0 bases, with 19 bases between them. The CDR3 spans 17 residues. Germline lookup yields CDR1 LGHNA and CDR2 YSLEER. The CDR3 nucleotides are TGCGCCAGCAGCCCACACCATCGGCCGGTGAGCTCCTACGAGCAGTACTTC. Protein product: CASSPHHRPVSSYEQYF.

The chain is built from TRBV20-1 and TRBJ2-7, with D uncertain. Trimming took off 4 bases at V and 4 bases at J, with 17 bases between the two ends. The CDR3 has 14 amino acids. Germline CDR1 DFQATT, CDR2 SNEGSKA (reference sequence). In DNA form, the CDR3 reads TGCAGTGCTAACGCCCATGGGGTGTGGTACGAGCAGTACTTC. This encodes CSANAHGVWYEQYF.

Details on this clonotype: One base away lies a much larger clone, so this may be a sequencing read error. This chain connects TRBV28 to TRBJ1-1; D is unclear. Per the germline V gene, CDR1 is MDHEN and CDR2 is SYDVKM. This CDR3 is built from 14 residues. The ends were cut back, 4 bases at V and 7 bases at J, with 16 bases in the middle. In DNA form, the CDR3 reads TGTGCCAGCAGTTCTCGGTCCGTCGAGGGTGAAGCTTTCTTT. It specifies CASSSRSVEGEAFF.

About this clonotype itself: As the CDR3 is not closed by the conserved phenylalanine or tryptophan, this likely results from a read error. The chain employs TRBV4-3 and TRBJ1-2; no clear D. The CDR3 extends over 15 amino acids. Trimming cost V 1 base and J 8 bases, with 17 bases left between them. CDR1 is LGHNA, CDR2 YSLEER, per germline. The CDR3 DNA is TGCGCCAGCAGCCAAGCGGCAGGAACCGGCGACGGCTACACCCTC. Its protein is CASSQAAGTGDGYTL.

The chain recombines TRBV20-1 with TRBJ2-7, with 10 nucleotides matching TRBD2. Trimming took 5 bases from V and 5 from J; bases not matched to a gene: 12. CDR3 length: 15 amino acids. Germline loops: CDR1 DFQATT, CDR2 SNEGSKA (reference sequence). For the CDR3, the DNA is TGCAGTGCTTTCCTTAGCGGGAGGCAGTTCCACGAGCAGTACTTC. It encodes CSAFLSGRQFHEQYF.

This clonotype was seen only once. A much larger clonotype is one base distant, so this may be a read error. This chain links TRBV6-1 with TRBJ2-3, with D possibly being TRBD1 (6 bases). This CDR3 region has 16 residues. Germline values: CDR1 MNHNS, CDR2 SASEGT. For the CDR3, the DNA is TGTGCCAGCAGCCTCCTCCAGGGGACGTATTTAGATGCGCAGTATTTT. Its protein product is CASSLLQGTYLDAQYF.

The chain links TRBV7-2 to TRBJ1-2, with D perhaps matching TRBD1 (6 bases). The CDR3 spans 17 residues. Germline assignment: CDR1 SGHTA and CDR2 FQGNSA. Trimming stripped 1 base from V and 5 bases from J, with 20 bases between. CDR3 sequence reads: CASSLVRGTGFKYGYTF. CDR3 nucleotide sequence: TGTGCCAGCAGCTTAGTGAGGGGGACGGGATTCAAGTATGGCTACACCTTC.

This clonotype was counted a few times. The CDR3 spells CASSFGTMQNEQFF. Written as DNA, the CDR3 is TGTGCCAGCAGCTTCGGGACTATGCAGAATGAGCAGTTCTTC. The chain uses TRBV7-9 and TRBJ2-1; 7 nucleotides line up with TRBD2. Germline V gene lookup returns CDR1 SEHNR and CDR2 FQNEAQ (reference sequence). Trimming cost V 3 bases and J 7 bases; bases outside gene matches: 6. The CDR3 has 14 residues.

This rearrangement joins TRBV6-6 to TRBJ1-3; 7 bases line up with TRBD1. The CDR3 length is 15 residues. The J segment lost 2 bases and the V segment lost 2 bases, leaving 3 bases of the junction unmatched. Germline V lookup: CDR1 MNHNY, CDR2 SVGAGI (reference sequence). CDR3 loop: CASSYRGTAGNTIYF. CDR3 DNA sequence: TGTGCCAGCAGTTACCGAGGGACAGCTGGAAACACCATATATTTT.

This clonotype showed up many times. This chain connects TRBV7-2 to TRBJ2-5; no definite D call. The CDR3 is 13 residues long. Trimming stripped 5 bases from V and 1 base from J, with 8 bases between. Germline V lookup: CDR1 SGHTA, CDR2 FQGNSA. The CDR3, as DNA: TGTGCCAGCAGCCGACAAACCCAAGAGACCCAGTACTTC. Translated: CASSRQTQETQYF. Supplemented by reference TRBV7-2 and TRBJ2-5, the full variable domain reads GAGVSQSPSNKVTEKGKDVELRCDPISGHTALYWYRQSLGQGLEFLIYFQGNSAPDKSGLPSDRFSAERTGGSVSTLTIQRTQQEDSAVYLCASSRQTQETQYFGPGTRLLVL.

The chain has TRBV28 and TRBJ2-7, with 11 bases matching TRBD1. The CDR3 covers 15 residues. The trim removed 7 bases at V and 2 bases at J, leaving 7 bases unmatched. From germline, CDR1 is MDHEN and CDR2 SYDVKM. The chain's CDR3 is CASTSRTGGTYEQYF. DNA of the CDR3: TGTGCCAGCACGTCTCGGACAGGGGGCACCTACGAGCAGTACTTC.